This TCR beta chain was documented in a study of Graves' ophthalmopathy and Graves' hyperthyroidism. Study-wide background: At initial diagnosis, peripheral blood was obtained, and this preceded any treatment. Study outcomes and limitations: Both a roughly 70% sensitivity and an approximately 77% specificity characterized the model's predictions of ophthalmopathy progression. Blood shared most expanded thyroid clonotypes above 0.001 frequency.

This clonotype was seen at least ten times. Its target is unknown. TCR beta CDR3 regions were amplified from RNA transcripts. RT-PCR was first run with HTBI primers, then multiplex PCR in a second round. Each CDR3 protein gets one entry after TCRdb re-called the multiplex PCR reads with MiXCR. Here the sample spans fewer than 350,000 distinct CDR3 sequences, 15% to 20% being singletons. CDR1 SNHLY and CDR2 FYNNEI come from the germline V gene. V shed 1 base and J shed 2 bases, with 5 bases lying between them. This CDR3 comprises 13 residues. Material: peripheral blood. The J gene is TRBJ1-1, the V gene TRBV2; D unresolved. The source is an adult man with Graves' ophthalmopathy. The CDR3: CASSEVGNTEAFF. In DNA form, the CDR3 reads TGTGCCAGCAGTGAAGTCGGTAACACTGAAGCTTTCTTT. The full variable domain, in which reference TRBV2 and TRBJ1-1 provide the parts outside the CDR3, is EPEVTQTPSHQVTQMGQEVILRCVPISNHLYFYWYRQILGQKVEFLVSFYNNEISEKSEIFDDQFSVERPDGSNFTLKIRSTKLEDSAMYFCASSEVGNTEAFFGQGTRLTVV.